Each of the 20 T cell receptor beta chains below was sequenced from the same sample in a study of response to subunit inactivated influenza vaccine. TCRdb recomputed calls from the RT-PCR reads with MiXCR, one row per CDR3 protein. This sample has about 500,000 distinct CDR3 sequences; approximately 16% occur once, and the top ten carry roughly 3.1%. The material sequenced was CD4+ T cells sorted from PBMCs, taken roughly 24 months after vaccination. The receptor set was obtained from a man aged 50 to 69 who received an inactivated influenza vaccine.

The rearrangement uses TRBV6-2 or TRBV6-3 and TRBJ1-6, with D uncertain. Germline-derived CDR1 and CDR2 are MNHEY and SVGEGT. The CDR3 has 12 residues. V was shortened by 8 bases and J by 10 bases, with 12 bases between the two germline ends. Here the CDR3 reads CASRTGGSPLHF. CDR3 coding DNA: TGTGCCAGCCGGACGGGAGGCTCACCCCTCCACTTT.

The V gene is TRBV4-3, the J gene TRBJ1-1, with D tentatively TRBD1 (6 bases). V lost 4 bases and J 3 bases, leaving 12 bases between the germline ends. Germline assignment: CDR1 LGHNA and CDR2 YSLEER. CDR3 size: 14 residues. CDR3 sequence (DNA): TGCGCCAGCAGCCTACAGGGTGGTTACACTGAAGCTTTCTTT. Protein sequence: CASSLQGGYTEAFF.

This clonotype has only a few counts. The chain uses TRBV3-1 and TRBJ2-5; D remains unclear. The CDR3 consists of 12 residues. Per germline, CDR1 LGHDT and CDR2 YNNKEL (reference sequence). The V and J ends lost 8 bases and 0 bases respectively, with 7 bases between them. CDR3 coding DNA: TGTGCCAGCTCAAAGGACCAAGAGACCCAGTACTTC. Amino acid sequence: CASSKDQETQYF.

The chain carries TRBV20-1 and TRBJ2-3; D may match TRBD1 or TRBD2 (5 bases each). The germline CDR1 and CDR2 sequences are DFQATT and SNEGSKA (reference sequence). The CDR3 runs 14 residues. Trimming pared 6 bases from V and 0 bases from J, leaving 13 bases between. CDR3 region: CSAWDLKSTDTQYF. In DNA form, the CDR3 reads TGCAGTGCATGGGACCTTAAGAGCACAGATACGCAGTATTTT.

This clonotype has only a few counts. The chain couples TRBV6-2 or TRBV6-3 to TRBJ1-5, with D unclear. This CDR3 has 16 residues. V was clipped by 3 bases and J by 2 bases, with 14 bases between them. The germline gives CDR1 MNHEY, CDR2 SVGEGT. CDR3 region: CASSYALTHGNQPQHF. The CDR3 bases are TGTGCCAGCAGTTATGCCCTTACCCATGGCAATCAGCCCCAGCATTTT.

This clonotype was found a few times. The chain recombines TRBV7-8 with TRBJ2-2; tentatively, D is TRBD1 (6 bases). Trimming cost V 5 bases and J 5 bases, with 6 bases left between them. The CDR3 length is 12 residues. The germline CDR1 and CDR2 sequences are SGHVS and FQNEAQ. CDR3 protein: CASSTGTGELFF. In nucleotides, the CDR3 is TGTGCCAGCAGCACAGGGACCGGGGAGCTGTTTTTT. Looking up the rest from reference TRBV7-8 and TRBJ2-2 gives the full variable domain: GAGVSQSPRYKVAKRGQDVALRCDPISGHVSLFWYQQALGQGPEFLTYFQNEAQLDKSGLPSDRFFAERPEGSVSTLKIQRTQQEDSAVYLCASSTGTGELFFGEGSRLTVL.

V and J are TRBV20-1 and TRBJ2-3; 11 nucleotides line up with TRBD2. J lost 1 base, V lost 1 base, and 4 bases had no gene match. This CDR3 comprises 16 residues. Germline-derived CDR1 and CDR2 are DFQATT and SNEGSKA (reference sequence). The CDR3 DNA reads TGCAGTGCTAGAGGACTAGCGGGGCTCGGCACAGATACGCAGTATTTT. It yields the protein CSARGLAGLGTDTQYF.

This clonotype occurred a few times. The DNA for the CDR3 is TGCAGTGCCGCTGGAGGGGGCAATCAGCCCCAGCATTTT. This sequence encodes CSAAGGGNQPQHF. The rearrangement joins TRBV20-1 to TRBJ1-5, with D maybe TRBD1 (5 bases). Germline V gives CDR1 DFQATT, CDR2 SNEGSKA (reference sequence). V lost 6 bases to trimming and J lost 2 bases, with 11 bases between them. The CDR3 loop spans 13 amino acids.

The count of this clonotype is one. The chain is built from TRBV12-3 or TRBV12-4 and TRBJ1-6, with 7 bases identical to TRBD1. V shed 7 bases and J 7 bases; nucleotides not matched to a gene: 7. The CDR3 has 14 amino acids. The CDR3 is CASTIGQANSPLHF. The CDR3 DNA reads TGTGCCAGCACTATCGGACAGGCGAATTCACCCCTCCACTTT.

This clonotype came up many times. The rearrangement uses TRBV5-1 and TRBJ2-1; TRBD1 matches 8 bases. V lost 4 bases and J lost 7; bases outside the gene matches: 7. The CDR3 length is 14 residues. Germline values: CDR1 SGHRS, CDR2 YFSETQ. The DNA for the CDR3 is TGCGCCAGCAGCCACGACAGGGGAGGTAATGAGCAGTTCTTC. Protein: CASSHDRGGNEQFF.

This sequence joins TRBV5-1 and TRBJ1-1; possible D gene TRBD1, 5 bases. CDR1 SGHRS and CDR2 YFSETQ come from the germline V gene. This CDR3 contains 16 residues. The V gene lost 0 bases and the J gene lost 0 bases, with 12 bases spanning the gap. CDR3 coding DNA: TGCGCCAGCAGCTTGGGGGGGGTAGATTTGAACACTGAAGCTTTCTTT. Translated: CASSLGGVDLNTEAFF.

This clonotype was seen only a few times. The V gene is TRBV13, the J gene TRBJ2-1; 12 bases are a match to TRBD2. There are 13 residues in the CDR3. V dropped 8 bases and J dropped 9; count of bases not matched to a gene: 5. The germline V gene encodes CDR1 PRHDT and CDR2 FYEKMQ (reference sequence). The CDR3 protein is CASATSGRIEQFF. In nucleotides, the CDR3 is TGTGCCAGCGCGACTAGCGGGAGAATTGAGCAGTTCTTC.

The chain couples TRBV6-1 to TRBJ2-2; the match to TRBD2 covers 9 bases. V gave up 5 bases and J gave up 1 base; unmatched junction bases: 2. Germline V gene sequence: CDR1 MNHNS, CDR2 SASEGT. This CDR3 region has 15 residues. The CDR3 nucleotides read TGTGCCAGCAGTCGACTAGCGGTGAACACCGGGGAGCTGTTTTTT. It encodes CASSRLAVNTGELFF.

This clonotype was detected a few times. The chain uses TRBV15 and TRBJ1-5, with D perhaps TRBD1 (6 bases). CDR3 length: 14 residues. Looked up from germline, CDR1 is LNHNV and CDR2 is YYDKDF (reference sequence). V gave up 0 bases and J gave up 8 bases, with 11 bases separating them. The chain's CDR3 is CATSRDPGQKPQHF. The CDR3 DNA sequence: TGTGCCACCAGCAGAGATCCAGGACAGAAGCCCCAGCATTTT. The full variable domain, in which reference TRBV15 and TRBJ1-5 provide the parts outside the CDR3, is DAMVIQNPRYQVTQFGKPVTLSCSQTLNHNVMYWYQQKSSQAPKLLFHYYDKDFNNEADTPDNFQSRRPNTSFCFLDIRSPGLGDTAMYLCATSRDPGQKPQHFGDGTRLSIL.

The CDR3 region is CASSFSLGAASYNEQFF. CDR3 bases: TGTGCCAGCAGTTTCTCATTGGGGGCGGCCTCCTACAATGAGCAGTTCTTC. V is TRBV28 and J is TRBJ2-1, with D perhaps TRBD1 (6 bases). V dropped 3 bases and J dropped 0 bases, with 15 bases sitting between them. Germline CDR1 reads MDHEN; CDR2 reads SYDVKM. There are 17 residues in the CDR3.

This clonotype showed up just a few times. This chain connects TRBV12-3 or TRBV12-4 to TRBJ2-1; 7 positions match TRBD1. This CDR3 region has 13 residues. The V gene end was trimmed by 3 bases and the J gene end by 11 bases; junction bases not matched to a gene: 7. Written as DNA, the CDR3 is TGTGCCAGCAGTTTCGGGACAGAACTTAAGCAGTTCTTC. It specifies CASSFGTELKQFF.

This clonotype was found a few times. V gene TRBV7-9 combines with J gene TRBJ1-1; TRBD1 might be the D (5 bases). V was clipped by 1 base and J by 2 bases, with 14 bases between them. This CDR3 is built from 16 residues. Germline V gives CDR1 SEHNR, CDR2 FQNEAQ (reference sequence). DNA of the CDR3: TGTGCCAGCAGCTTAGTGGCAGGGATTGGAAACACTGAAGCTTTCTTT. It is translated as CASSLVAGIGNTEAFF.

The genes are TRBV6-2 or TRBV6-3 and TRBJ2-2; D gene unclear. CDR1 MNHEY and CDR2 SVGEGT come from the germline V gene. Trimming left V 6 bases short and J 0 bases short, with 11 bases between. The CDR3 contains 15 residues. The CDR3 is CASRKWAANTGELFF. The CDR3 region has the DNA TGTGCCAGCAGGAAGTGGGCCGCGAACACCGGGGAGCTGTTTTTT.

The chain couples TRBV12-3 or TRBV12-4 to TRBJ2-3, with a weak D call TRBD1 (5 bases). The CDR3 has 16 amino acids. Trimming stripped 9 bases from V and 7 bases from J, with 26 bases between. The CDR3 DNA follows: TGTGCCAGTAACCGAATGGCCAAGGGGAATAGGTATACGCAGTATTTT. This sequence encodes CASNRMAKGNRYTQYF.

This chain links TRBV30 with TRBJ2-2; D gene unclear. Germline lookup yields CDR1 GTSNPN and CDR2 SVGIG (reference sequence). V lost 2 bases, J lost 6 bases, and 10 bases lay in between. This CDR3 contains 13 residues. CDR3 protein: CAWSILWPGELFF. The CDR3 coding sequence is TGTGCCTGGAGTATACTCTGGCCCGGGGAGCTGTTTTTT.